The present TCR beta chain was sequenced within a study of regulatory and conventional T cells in breast cancer. Germline assignment: CDR1 LNHDA and CDR2 SQIVND (reference sequence). Losses at the gene ends were 5 bases for V and 0 bases for J; bases not matched to a gene: 5. CDR3 length: 16 amino acids. One entry per CDR3 protein, called by TCRdb with MiXCR from the PCR reads. The sample holds around 15,000 distinct CDR3 sequences, about 31% seen once. The sequenced sample consisted of conventional T cells from blood. V gene TRBV19 combines with J gene TRBJ2-4; 9 nucleotides align to TRBD2. The receptor was derived from a female donor in good health. Here the CDR3 reads CASSEAGGLAKNIQYF. The CDR3 coding sequence is TGTGCCAGTAGTGAAGCGGGGGGACTAGCCAAAAACATTCAGTACTTC.